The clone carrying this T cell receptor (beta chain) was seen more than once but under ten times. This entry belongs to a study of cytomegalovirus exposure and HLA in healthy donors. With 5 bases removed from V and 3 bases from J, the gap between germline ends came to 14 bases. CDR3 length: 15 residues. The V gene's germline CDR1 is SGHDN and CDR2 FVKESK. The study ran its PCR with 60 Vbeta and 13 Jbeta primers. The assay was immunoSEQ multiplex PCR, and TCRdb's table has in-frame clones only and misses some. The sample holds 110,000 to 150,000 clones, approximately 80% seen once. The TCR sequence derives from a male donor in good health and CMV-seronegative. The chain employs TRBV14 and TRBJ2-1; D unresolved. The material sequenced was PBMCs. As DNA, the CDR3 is TGTGCCAGCAGCGATGTAGCTGAGTACTACAATGAGCAGTTCTTC. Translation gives CASSDVAEYYNEQFF.